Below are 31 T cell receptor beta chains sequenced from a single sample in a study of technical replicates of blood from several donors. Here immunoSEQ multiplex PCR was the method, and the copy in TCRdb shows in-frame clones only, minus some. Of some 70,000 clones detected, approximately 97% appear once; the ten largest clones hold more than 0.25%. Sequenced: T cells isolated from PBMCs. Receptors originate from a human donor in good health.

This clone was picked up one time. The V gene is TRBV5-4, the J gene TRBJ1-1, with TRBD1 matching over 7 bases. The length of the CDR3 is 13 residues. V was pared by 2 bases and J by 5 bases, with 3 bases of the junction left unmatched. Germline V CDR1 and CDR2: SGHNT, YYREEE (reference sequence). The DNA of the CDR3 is TGTGCCAGCAGCTTACAGGGGCTGACTGAAGCTTTCTTT. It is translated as CASSLQGLTEAFF.

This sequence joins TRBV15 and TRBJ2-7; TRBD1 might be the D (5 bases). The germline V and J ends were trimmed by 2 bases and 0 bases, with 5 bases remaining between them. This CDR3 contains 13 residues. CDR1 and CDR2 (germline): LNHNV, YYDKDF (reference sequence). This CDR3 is CATSRQGSYEQYF. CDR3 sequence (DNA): TGTGCCACCAGCAGACAGGGCTCCTACGAGCAGTACTTC.

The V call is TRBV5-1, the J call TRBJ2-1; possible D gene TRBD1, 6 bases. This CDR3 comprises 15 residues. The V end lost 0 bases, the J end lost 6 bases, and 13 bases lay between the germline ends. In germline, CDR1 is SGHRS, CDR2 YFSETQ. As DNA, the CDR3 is TGCGCCAGCAGCTTGGAGGGGGAAGGGGGCAATGAGCAGTTCTTC. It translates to CASSLEGEGGNEQFF.

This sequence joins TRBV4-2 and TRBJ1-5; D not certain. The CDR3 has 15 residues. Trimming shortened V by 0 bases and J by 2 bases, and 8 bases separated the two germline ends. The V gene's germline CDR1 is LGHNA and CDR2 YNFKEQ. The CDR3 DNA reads TGTGCCAGCAGCCAAGAAAGGGAGGGCAATCAGCCCCAGCATTTT. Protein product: CASSQEREGNQPQHF.

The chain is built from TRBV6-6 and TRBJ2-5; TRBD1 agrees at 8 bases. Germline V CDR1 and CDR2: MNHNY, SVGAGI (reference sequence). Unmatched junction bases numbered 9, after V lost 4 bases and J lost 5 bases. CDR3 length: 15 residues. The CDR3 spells CASSFLTGEEETQYF. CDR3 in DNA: TGTGCCAGCAGTTTCCTGACAGGGGAGGAGGAGACCCAGTACTTC.

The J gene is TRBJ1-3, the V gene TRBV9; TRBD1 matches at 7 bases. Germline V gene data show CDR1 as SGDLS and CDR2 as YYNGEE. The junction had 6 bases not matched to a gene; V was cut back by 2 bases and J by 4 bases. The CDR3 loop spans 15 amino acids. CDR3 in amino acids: CASSVGQTRGNTIYF. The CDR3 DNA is TGTGCCAGCAGCGTGGGACAGACAAGGGGAAACACCATATATTTT.

The CDR3 loop is CASSQDEGLAEQFF. CDR3 bases: TGCGCCAGCAGCCAAGATGAGGGTCTAGCGGAGCAGTTCTTC. The chain couples TRBV4-3 to TRBJ2-1; D possibly corresponds to TRBD2 (6 bases). Trimming removed 0 bases at V and 10 bases at J, with 13 bases between. Germline V lookup: CDR1 LGHNA, CDR2 YSLEER. The CDR3 totals 14 residues.

The CDR3 here is CASSQGGGRANTGELFF. The CDR3 coding sequence is TGCGCCAGCAGCCAAGGGGGGGGCAGGGCGAACACCGGGGAGCTGTTTTTT. V and J are TRBV4-3 and TRBJ2-2; D possibly corresponds to TRBD2 (7 bases). This CDR3 is built from 17 residues. The V end was cut by 1 base, the J end by 0 bases, with 12 bases between. Germline V CDR1 and CDR2: LGHNA, YSLEER.

The CDR3 loop reads CAINGKASYNEQFF. The CDR3 coding sequence is TGTGCCATCAACGGGAAGGCCTCCTACAATGAGCAGTTCTTC. The gene calls are TRBV10-3 and TRBJ2-1; possibly TRBD2 for D (5 bases). Trimming removed 7 bases from V and 0 bases from J, with 10 bases in between. In germline, CDR1 is ENHRY, CDR2 SYGVKD. The CDR3 covers 14 residues.

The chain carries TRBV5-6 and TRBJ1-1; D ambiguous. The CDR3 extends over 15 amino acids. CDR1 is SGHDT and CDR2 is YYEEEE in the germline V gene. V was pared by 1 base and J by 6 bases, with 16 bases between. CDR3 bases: TGTGCCAGCAGCTTGTTACTCCCTATGGGCGCTGAAGCTTTCTTT. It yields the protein CASSLLLPMGAEAFF.

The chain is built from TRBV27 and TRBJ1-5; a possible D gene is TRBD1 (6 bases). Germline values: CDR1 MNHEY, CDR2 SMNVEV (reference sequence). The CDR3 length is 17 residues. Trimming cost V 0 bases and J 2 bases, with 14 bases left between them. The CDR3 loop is CASSLSPGEMGNQPQHF. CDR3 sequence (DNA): TGTGCCAGCAGTTTATCTCCAGGGGAAATGGGCAATCAGCCCCAGCATTTT.

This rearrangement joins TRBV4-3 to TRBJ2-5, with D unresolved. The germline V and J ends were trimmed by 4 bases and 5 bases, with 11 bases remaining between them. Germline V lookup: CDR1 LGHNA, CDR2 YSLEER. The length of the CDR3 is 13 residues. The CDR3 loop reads CASSLLGFETQYF. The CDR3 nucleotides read TGCGCCAGCAGCCTCCTGGGCTTTGAGACCCAGTACTTC.

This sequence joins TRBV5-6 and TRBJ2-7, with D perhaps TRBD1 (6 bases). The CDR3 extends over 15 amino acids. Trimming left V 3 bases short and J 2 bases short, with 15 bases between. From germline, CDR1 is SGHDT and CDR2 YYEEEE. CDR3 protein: CASSSLRTATYEQYF. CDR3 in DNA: TGTGCCAGCAGCTCCCTCCGGACAGCCACCTACGAGCAGTACTTC.

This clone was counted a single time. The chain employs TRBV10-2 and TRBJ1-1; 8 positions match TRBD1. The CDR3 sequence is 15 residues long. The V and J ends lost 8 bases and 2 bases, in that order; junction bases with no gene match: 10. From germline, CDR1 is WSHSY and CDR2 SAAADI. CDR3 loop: CASGGTGGSNTEAFF. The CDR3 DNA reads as TGCGCCAGCGGCGGGACAGGAGGAAGTAACACTGAAGCTTTCTTT.

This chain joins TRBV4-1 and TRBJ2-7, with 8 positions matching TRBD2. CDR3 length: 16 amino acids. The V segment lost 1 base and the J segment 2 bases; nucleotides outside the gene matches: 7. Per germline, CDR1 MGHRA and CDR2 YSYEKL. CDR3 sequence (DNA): TGCGCCAGCAGCCAAGTCTGGGTAGCGGGACCCTACGAGCAGTACTTC. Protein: CASSQVWVAGPYEQYF.

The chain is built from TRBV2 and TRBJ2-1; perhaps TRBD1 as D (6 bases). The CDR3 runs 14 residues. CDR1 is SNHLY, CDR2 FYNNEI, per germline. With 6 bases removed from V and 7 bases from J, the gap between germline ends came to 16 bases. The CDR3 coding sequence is TGTGCCAGCAGCAAGAGAGGGGGTAATAATGAGCAGTTCTTC. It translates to CASSKRGGNNEQFF. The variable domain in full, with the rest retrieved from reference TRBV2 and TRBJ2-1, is EPEVTQTPSHQVTQMGQEVILRCVPISNHLYFYWYRQILGQKVEFLVSFYNNEISEKSEIFDDQFSVERPDGSNFTLKIRSTKLEDSAMYFCASSKRGGNNEQFFGPGTRLTVL.

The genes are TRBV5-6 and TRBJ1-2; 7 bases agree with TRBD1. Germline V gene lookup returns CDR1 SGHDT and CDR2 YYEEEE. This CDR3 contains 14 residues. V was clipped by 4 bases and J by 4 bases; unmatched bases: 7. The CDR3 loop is CASSPGQQGYGYTF. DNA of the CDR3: TGTGCCAGCAGCCCGGGACAGCAAGGCTATGGCTACACCTTC.

CDR3 coding DNA: TGTGCCAGCTCACCGAGAACAGGAACGAACACTGAAGCTTTCTTT. Amino acids: CASSPRTGTNTEAFF. This chain joins TRBV18 and TRBJ1-1; TRBD1 is a possible D gene (5 bases). This CDR3 spans 15 amino acids. CDR1 is KGHSH and CDR2 is LQKENI in the germline V gene. With 3 bases removed from V and 1 base from J, the gap between germline ends came to 12 bases.

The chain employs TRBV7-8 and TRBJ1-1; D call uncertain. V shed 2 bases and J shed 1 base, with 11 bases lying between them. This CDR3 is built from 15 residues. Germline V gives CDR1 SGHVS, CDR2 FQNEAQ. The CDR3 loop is CASSLTEQTNTEAFF. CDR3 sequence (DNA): TGTGCCAGCAGCTTAACCGAACAGACGAACACTGAAGCTTTCTTT. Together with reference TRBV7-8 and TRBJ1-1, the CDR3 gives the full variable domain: GAGVSQSPRYKVAKRGQDVALRCDPISGHVSLFWYQQALGQGPEFLTYFQNEAQLDKSGLPSDRFFAERPEGSVSTLKIQRTQQEDSAVYLCASSLTEQTNTEAFFGQGTRLTVV.

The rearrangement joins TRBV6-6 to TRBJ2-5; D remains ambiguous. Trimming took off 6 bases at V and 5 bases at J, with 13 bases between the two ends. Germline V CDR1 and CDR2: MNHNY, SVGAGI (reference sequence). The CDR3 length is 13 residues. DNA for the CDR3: TGTGCCAGCAGACAGCCCTACCGTGAGACCCAGTACTTC. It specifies CASRQPYRETQYF.

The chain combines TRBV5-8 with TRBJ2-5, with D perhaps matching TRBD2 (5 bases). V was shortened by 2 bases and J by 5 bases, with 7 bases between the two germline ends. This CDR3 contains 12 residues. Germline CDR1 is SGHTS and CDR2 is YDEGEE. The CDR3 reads CASSFSGETQYF. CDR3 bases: TGTGCCAGCAGCTTTTCGGGGGAGACCCAGTACTTC.

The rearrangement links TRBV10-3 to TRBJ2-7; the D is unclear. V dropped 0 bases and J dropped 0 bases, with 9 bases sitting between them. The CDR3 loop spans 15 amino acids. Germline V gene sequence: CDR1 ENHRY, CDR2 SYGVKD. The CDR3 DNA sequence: TGTGCCATCAGTGAGTCACAACAGACCTCCTACGAGCAGTACTTC. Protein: CAISESQQTSYEQYF.

DNA for the CDR3: TGTGCCAGCATCGAAGTGTCTAGCGGGAGGGCCGAGACCTCCTACGAGCAGTACTTC. This sequence encodes CASIEVSSGRAETSYEQYF. J is TRBJ2-7 and V is TRBV7-8, with TRBD2 matching over 12 bases. Germline lookup yields CDR1 SGHVS and CDR2 FQNEAQ. V trimming: 7 bases; J trimming: 0 bases; junction bases outside the gene matches: 16. CDR3 length equals 19 residues.

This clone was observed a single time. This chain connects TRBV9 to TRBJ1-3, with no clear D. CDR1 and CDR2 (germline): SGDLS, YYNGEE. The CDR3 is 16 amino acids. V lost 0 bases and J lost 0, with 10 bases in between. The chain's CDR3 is CASSVDPGGSGNTIYF. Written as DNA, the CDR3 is TGTGCCAGCAGCGTAGACCCAGGTGGCTCTGGAAACACCATATATTTT.

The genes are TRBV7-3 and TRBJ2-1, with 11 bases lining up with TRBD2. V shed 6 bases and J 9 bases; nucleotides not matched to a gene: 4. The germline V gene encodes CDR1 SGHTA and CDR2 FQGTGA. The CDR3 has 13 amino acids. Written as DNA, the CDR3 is TGTGCCAGCAGTTATAGCGGGGGGGGTGAGCAGTTCTTC. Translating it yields CASSYSGGGEQFF.

CDR3 sequence reads: CASSYVGPNTEAFF. The CDR3 region has the DNA TGTGCCAGCAGTTACGTGGGGCCTAACACTGAAGCTTTCTTT. The chain joins TRBV6-5 to TRBJ1-1, with a possible D match to TRBD1 (5 bases). V gave up 2 bases and J gave up 2 bases, with 9 bases separating them. CDR3 size: 14 residues. Germline CDR1 is MNHEY and CDR2 is SVGAGI.

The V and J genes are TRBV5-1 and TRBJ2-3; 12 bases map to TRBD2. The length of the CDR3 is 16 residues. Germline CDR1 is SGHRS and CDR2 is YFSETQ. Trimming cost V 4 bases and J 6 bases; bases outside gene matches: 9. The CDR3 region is CASSRILAGGGDTQYF. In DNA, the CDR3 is TGCGCCAGCAGCCGGATACTAGCGGGAGGAGGGGATACGCAGTATTTT.

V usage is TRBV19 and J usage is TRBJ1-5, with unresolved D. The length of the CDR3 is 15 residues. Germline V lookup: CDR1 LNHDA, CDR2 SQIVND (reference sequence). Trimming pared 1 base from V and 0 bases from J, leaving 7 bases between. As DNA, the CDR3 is TGTGCCAGTAGTATAGTGGCATATAGCAATCAGCCCCAGCATTTT. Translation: CASSIVAYSNQPQHF. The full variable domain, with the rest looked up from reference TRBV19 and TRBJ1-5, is DGGITQSPKYLFRKEGQNVTLSCEQNLNHDAMYWYRQDPGQGLRLIYYSQIVNDFQKGDIAEGYSVSREKKESFPLTVTSAQKNPTAFYLCASSIVAYSNQPQHFGDGTRLSIL.

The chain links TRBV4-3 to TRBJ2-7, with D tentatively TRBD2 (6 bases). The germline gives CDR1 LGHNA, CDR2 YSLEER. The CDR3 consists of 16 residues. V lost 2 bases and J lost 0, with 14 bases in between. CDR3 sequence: CASSQLLAASSYEQYF. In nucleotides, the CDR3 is TGCGCCAGCAGCCAACTTTTAGCGGCCAGCTCCTACGAGCAGTACTTC.

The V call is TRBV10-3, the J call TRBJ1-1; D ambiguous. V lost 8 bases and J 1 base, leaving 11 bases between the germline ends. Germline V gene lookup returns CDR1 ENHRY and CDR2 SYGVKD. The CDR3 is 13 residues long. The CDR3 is CAIGGPSNTEAFF. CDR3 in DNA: TGTGCCATCGGAGGACCGTCGAACACTGAAGCTTTCTTT.

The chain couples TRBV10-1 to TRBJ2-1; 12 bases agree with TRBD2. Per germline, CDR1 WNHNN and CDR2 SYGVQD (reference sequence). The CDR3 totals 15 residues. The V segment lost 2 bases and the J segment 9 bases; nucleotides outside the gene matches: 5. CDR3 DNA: TGCGCCAGCAGTGAGCTAGCGGGAGGGGCTGGTGAGCAGTTCTTC. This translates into CASSELAGGAGEQFF.